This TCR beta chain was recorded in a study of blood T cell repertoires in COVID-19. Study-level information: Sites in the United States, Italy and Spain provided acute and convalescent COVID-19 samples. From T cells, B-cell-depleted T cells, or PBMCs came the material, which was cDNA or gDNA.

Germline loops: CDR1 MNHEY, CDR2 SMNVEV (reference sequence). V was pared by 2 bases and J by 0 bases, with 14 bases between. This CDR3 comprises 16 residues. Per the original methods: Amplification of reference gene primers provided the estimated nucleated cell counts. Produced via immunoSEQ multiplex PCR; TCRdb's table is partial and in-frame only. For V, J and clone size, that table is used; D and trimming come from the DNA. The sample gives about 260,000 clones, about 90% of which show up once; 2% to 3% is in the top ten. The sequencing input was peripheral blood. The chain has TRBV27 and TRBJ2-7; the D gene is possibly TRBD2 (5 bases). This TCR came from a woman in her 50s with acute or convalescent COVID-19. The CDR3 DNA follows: TGTGCCAGCAGTTTACAAGGAGGCCGGATCTCCTACGAGCAGTACTTC. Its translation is CASSLQGGRISYEQYF.